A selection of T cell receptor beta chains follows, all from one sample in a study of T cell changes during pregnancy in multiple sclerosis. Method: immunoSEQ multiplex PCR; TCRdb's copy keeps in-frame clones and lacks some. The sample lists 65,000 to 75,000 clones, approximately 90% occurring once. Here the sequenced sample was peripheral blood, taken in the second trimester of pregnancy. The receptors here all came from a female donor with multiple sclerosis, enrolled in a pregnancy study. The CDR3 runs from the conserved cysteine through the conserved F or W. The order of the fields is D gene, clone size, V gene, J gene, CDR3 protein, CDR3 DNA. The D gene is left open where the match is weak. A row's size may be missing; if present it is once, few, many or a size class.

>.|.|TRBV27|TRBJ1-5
CASSFQGNGNQPQHF
TGTGCCAGCAGTTTCCAGGGGAACGGCAATCAGCCCCAGCATTTT
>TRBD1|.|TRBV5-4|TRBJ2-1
CASSSTGTGDANEQFF
TGTGCCAGCAGCTCGACAGGGACAGGGGACGCGAATGAGCAGTTCTTC
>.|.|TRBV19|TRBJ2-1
CASSIGRGLRSSYNEQFF
TGTGCCAGTAGTATAGGGCGGGGACTGAGGAGCTCCTACAATGAGCAGTTCTTC
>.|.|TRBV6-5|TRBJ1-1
CASSYSLTQGGTEAFF
TGTGCCAGCAGTTACTCCCTCACCCAGGGAGGGACTGAAGCTTTCTTT
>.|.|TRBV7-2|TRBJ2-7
CASSLGLEANEQYF
TGTGCCAGCAGCTTAGGGTTAGAGGCGAACGAGCAGTACTTC
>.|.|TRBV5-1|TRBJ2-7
CASSSWVTKREQYF
TGCGCCAGCAGCTCCTGGGTTACTAAAAGGGAGCAGTACTTC
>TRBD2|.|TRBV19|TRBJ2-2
CAISRGGNTGELFF
TGTGCCATCTCGCGGGGGGGGAACACCGGGGAGCTGTTTTTT
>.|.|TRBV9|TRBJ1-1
CASSVTGTTEAFF
TGTGCCAGCAGCGTAACAGGGACCACTGAAGCTTTCTTT
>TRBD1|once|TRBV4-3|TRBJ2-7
CASSPGEQGVSYEQYF
TGCGCCAGCAGCCCAGGGGAGCAGGGGGTCTCCTACGAGCAGTACTTC
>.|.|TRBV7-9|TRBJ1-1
CASSLSTVTAFF
TGTGCCAGCAGCCTTAGTACAGTTACGGCTTTCTTT
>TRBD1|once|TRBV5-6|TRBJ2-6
CASSFWTGSSGANVLTF
TGTGCCAGCAGCTTCTGGACAGGTTCCTCTGGGGCCAACGTCCTGACTTTC
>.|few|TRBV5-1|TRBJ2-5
CASSLSGQETQYF
TGCGCCAGCAGCTTAAGCGGCCAAGAGACCCAGTACTTC
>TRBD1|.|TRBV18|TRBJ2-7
CASSPGQGADEQYF
TGTGCCAGCTCACCGGGACAGGGGGCGGACGAGCAGTACTTC
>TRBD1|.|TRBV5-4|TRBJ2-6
CASTKQGTGANVLTF
TGTGCCAGCACCAAACAGGGGACGGGGGCCAACGTCCTGACTTTC
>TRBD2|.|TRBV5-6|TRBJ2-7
CASSLARGLALNEQYF
TGTGCCAGCAGCTTGGCCAGGGGACTAGCACTCAACGAGCAGTACTTC
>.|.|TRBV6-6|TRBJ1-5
CASSYSDKNQPQHF
TGTGCCAGCAGTTACTCTGACAAAAATCAGCCCCAGCATTTT